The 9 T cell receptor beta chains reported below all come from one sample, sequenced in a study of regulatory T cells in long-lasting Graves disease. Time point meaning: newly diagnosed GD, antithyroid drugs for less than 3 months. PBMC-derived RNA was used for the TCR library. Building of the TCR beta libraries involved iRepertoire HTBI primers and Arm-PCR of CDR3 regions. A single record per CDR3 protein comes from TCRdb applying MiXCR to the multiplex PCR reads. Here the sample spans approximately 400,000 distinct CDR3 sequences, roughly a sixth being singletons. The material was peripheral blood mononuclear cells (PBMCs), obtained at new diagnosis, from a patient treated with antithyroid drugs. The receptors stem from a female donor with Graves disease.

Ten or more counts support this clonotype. Here the CDR3 reads CASSELTSGAYEQYF. For the CDR3, the DNA is TGTGCCAGCAGTGAGCTAACTAGCGGCGCCTACGAGCAGTACTTC. This chain connects TRBV12-3 or TRBV12-4 to TRBJ2-7; 8 bases are a match to TRBD2. V shed 5 bases and J 2 bases; nucleotides not matched to a gene: 8. This CDR3 spans 15 amino acids.

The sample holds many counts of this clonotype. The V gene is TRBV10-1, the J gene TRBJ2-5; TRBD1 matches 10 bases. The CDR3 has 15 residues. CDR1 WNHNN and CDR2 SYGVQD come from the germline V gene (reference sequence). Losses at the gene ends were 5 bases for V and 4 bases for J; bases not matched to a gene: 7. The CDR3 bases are TGCGCCAGCAGTCCAGGGACAGGGGTCGGAGAGACCCAGTACTTC. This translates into CASSPGTGVGETQYF.

The CDR3 spells CASSFNGGNEQFF. As DNA, the CDR3 is TGCGCCAGCAGCTTTAACGGGGGCAATGAGCAGTTCTTC. The rearrangement links TRBV5-1 to TRBJ2-1; perhaps TRBD2 as D (6 bases). Germline V gives CDR1 SGHRS, CDR2 YFSETQ. This CDR3 has 13 amino acids. V was trimmed by 2 bases and J by 6 bases, leaving 9 bases between them. Full variable domain (remainder filled in from reference TRBV5-1 and TRBJ2-1): KAGVTQTPRYLIKTRGQQVTLSCSPISGHRSVSWYQQTPGQGLQFLFEYFSETQRNKGNFPGRFSGRQFSNSRSEMNVSTLELGDSALYLCASSFNGGNEQFFGPGTRLTVL.

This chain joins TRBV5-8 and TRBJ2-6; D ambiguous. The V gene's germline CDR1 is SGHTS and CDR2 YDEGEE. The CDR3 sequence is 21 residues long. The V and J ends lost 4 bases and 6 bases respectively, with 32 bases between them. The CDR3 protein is CASSPTWGPPTSALKANVLTF. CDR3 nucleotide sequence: TGTGCCAGCAGCCCTACCTGGGGTCCTCCGACCTCCGCTCTGAAGGCCAACGTCCTGACTTTC.

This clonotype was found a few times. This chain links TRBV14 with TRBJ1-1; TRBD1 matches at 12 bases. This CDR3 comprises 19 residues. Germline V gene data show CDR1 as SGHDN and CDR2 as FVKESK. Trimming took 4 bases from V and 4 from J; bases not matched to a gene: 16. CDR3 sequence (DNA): TGTGCCAGCAGCCGCCTAAGCCCGGGACAGGGGGCTATGGCCACTGAAGCTTTCTTT. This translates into CASSRLSPGQGAMATEAFF.

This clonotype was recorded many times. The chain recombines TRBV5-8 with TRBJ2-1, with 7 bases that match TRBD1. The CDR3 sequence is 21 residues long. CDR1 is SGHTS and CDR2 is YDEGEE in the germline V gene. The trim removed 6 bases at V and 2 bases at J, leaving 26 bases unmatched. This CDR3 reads CASTEGPGTAQIESPYNEQFF. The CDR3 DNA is TGTGCCAGCACCGAGGGACCCGGGACAGCCCAAATAGAGAGTCCCTACAATGAGCAGTTCTTC.

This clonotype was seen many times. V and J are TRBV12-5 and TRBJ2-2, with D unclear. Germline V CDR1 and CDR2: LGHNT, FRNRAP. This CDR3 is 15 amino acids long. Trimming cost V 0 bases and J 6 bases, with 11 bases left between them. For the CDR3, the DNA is TGTGCTAGTGGTTTGGTCCGGGTTGACTCCGGGGAGCTGTTTTTT. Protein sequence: CASGLVRVDSGELFF.

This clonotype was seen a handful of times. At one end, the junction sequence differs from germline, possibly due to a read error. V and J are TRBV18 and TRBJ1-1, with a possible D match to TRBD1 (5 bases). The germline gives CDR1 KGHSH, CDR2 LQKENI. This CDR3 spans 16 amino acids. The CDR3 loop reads CASSPRDAAGNSEAFF. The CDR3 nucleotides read TGTGCCAGCTCACCCAGGGACGCCGCAGGGAACTCTGAAGCTTTCTTT.

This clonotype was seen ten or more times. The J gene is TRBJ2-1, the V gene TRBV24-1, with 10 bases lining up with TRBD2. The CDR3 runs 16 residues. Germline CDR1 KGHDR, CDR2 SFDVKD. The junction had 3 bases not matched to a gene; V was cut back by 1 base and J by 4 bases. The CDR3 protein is CATSDFASGSYNEQFF. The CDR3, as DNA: TGTGCCACCAGTGATTTTGCTAGCGGGAGTTACAATGAGCAGTTCTTC.